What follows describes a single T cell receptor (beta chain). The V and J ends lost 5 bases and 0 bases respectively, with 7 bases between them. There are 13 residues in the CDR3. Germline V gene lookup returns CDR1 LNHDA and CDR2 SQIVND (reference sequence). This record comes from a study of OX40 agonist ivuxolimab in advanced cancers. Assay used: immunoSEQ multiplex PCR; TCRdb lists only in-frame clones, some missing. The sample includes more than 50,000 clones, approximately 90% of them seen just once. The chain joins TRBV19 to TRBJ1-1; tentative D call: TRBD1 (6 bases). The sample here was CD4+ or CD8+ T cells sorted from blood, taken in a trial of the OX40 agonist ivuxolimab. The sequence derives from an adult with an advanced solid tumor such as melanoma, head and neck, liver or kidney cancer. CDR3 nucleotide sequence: TGTGCCAGTAGTGGACAGATGAACACTGAAGCTTTCTTT. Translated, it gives CASSGQMNTEAFF.